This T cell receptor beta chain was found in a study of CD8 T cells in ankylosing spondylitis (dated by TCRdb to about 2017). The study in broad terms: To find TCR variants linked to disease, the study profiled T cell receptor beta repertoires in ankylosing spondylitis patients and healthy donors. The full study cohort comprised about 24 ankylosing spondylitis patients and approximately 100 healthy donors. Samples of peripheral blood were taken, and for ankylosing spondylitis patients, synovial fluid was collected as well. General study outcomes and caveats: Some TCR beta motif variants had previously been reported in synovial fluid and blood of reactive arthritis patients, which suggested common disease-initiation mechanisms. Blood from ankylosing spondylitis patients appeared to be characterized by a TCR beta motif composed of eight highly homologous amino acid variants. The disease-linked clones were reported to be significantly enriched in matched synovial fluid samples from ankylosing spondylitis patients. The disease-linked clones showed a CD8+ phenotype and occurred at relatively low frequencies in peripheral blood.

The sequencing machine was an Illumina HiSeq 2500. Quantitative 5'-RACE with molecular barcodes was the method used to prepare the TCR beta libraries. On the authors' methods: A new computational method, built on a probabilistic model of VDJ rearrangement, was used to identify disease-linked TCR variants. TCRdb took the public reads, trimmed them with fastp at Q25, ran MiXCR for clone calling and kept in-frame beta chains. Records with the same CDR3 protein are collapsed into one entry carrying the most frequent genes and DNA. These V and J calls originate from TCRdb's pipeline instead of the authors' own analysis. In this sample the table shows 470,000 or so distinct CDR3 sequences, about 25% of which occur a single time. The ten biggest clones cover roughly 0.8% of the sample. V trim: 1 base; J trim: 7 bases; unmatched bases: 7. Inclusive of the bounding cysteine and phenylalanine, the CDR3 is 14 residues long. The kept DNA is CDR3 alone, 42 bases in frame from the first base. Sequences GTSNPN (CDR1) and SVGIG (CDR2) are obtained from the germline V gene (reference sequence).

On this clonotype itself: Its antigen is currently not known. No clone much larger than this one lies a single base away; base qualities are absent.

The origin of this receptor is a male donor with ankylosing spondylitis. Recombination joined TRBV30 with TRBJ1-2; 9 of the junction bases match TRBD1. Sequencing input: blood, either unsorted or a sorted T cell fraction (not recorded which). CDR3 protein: CAWSGDRGIAGYTF. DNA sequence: TGTGCCTGGAGTGGTGACAGGGGGATTGCTGGCTACACCTTC.